Listed below are T cell receptor beta chains from one sample, sequenced in a study of T cell repertoires in cytomegalovirus infection. TCRdb reprocessed the reads via MiXCR and lists one record per CDR3 protein. The sample includes about 570,000 distinct CDR3 sequences, approximately 40% seen only once; the top ten take 48%. Their cognate antigens are unknown. This material consisted of cultured PBMCs, taken from culture after CMV antigen stimulation. These receptors were obtained from a human donor in good health (CMV status not recorded). Some clones in this sample may be carry-over from other donors' samples. The CDR3 runs from the conserved cysteine through the conserved F or W. D genes are given only for firm matches. Rows may omit the clone size; those that give it use once, few, many or a size class.

j_call,d_call,v_call,clone_size,cdr3_nt,cdr3_aa
TRBJ2-5,-,TRBV6-6,few,TGTGCCAGCACATTGGGGGTGGAGACCCAGTACTTC,CASTLGVETQYF
TRBJ2-1,-,TRBV6-2/TRBV6-3,-,TGTGCCAGCAGTTCCCTGGACCCCTCCTACAATGAGCAGTTCTTC,CASSSLDPSYNEQFF
TRBJ2-3,-,TRBV27,-,TGTGCCAGCACGGGCGGGAATACAGATACGCAGTATTTT,CASTGGNTDTQYF
TRBJ2-7,TRBD2,TRBV10-3,-,TGTGCCATCAGTGTTCCTATGGGAGGGGAGCAGTACTTC,CAISVPMGGEQYF
TRBJ1-5,-,TRBV5-1,-,TGCGCCAGCAGCTTACGGACTGGCCAGAGGCCCCAGCATTTT,CASSLRTGQRPQHF
TRBJ1-5,-,TRBV19,-,TGTGCCAGTAGTATCTTCCATACAGAGACGAATCAGCCCCAGCATTTT,CASSIFHTETNQPQHF
TRBJ1-4,-,TRBV7-2,many,TGTGCCAGCAGCTTAAGTTGGGGGGCTAATGAAAAACTGTTTTTT,CASSLSWGANEKLFF
TRBJ1-2,-,TRBV5-8,-,TGTGCCAGCAGCTTGGAGCGGGAGCTCTACACCTTC,CASSLERELYTF
TRBJ1-2,-,TRBV7-6,few,TGTGCCAGCAGCCTAGCTTCGGGGACCCGCTATGGCTACACCTTC,CASSLASGTRYGYTF
TRBJ1-6,TRBD1,TRBV7-6,many,TGTGCCAGCAGCTTAGGGACAGGGGGCGCGGGATCACCCCTCCACTTT,CASSLGTGGAGSPLHF
TRBJ2-3,-,TRBV29-1,once,TGCAGCGCCGAGCCCCCAACAAGCACAGATACGCAGTATTTT,CSAEPPTSTDTQYF
TRBJ2-3,-,TRBV5-4,-,TGTGCCAGCAGCTTGTTCGGGGGGCGACCAGATACGCAGTATTTT,CASSLFGGRPDTQYF
TRBJ2-5,TRBD2,TRBV12-3/TRBV12-4,few,TGTGCCAGCAGCCACCGGACTAGCGGGGCTCAAGAGACCCAGTACTTC,CASSHRTSGAQETQYF
TRBJ2-7,-,TRBV20-1,few,TGCAGTTCCCTGTCCGGGATCTCCTACGAGCAGTACTTC,CSSLSGISYEQYF
TRBJ1-1,-,TRBV12-3/TRBV12-4,-,TGTGCCAGCAGTTTAGGCGATGGGGACACTGAAGCTTTCTTT,CASSLGDGDTEAFF
TRBJ2-3,-,TRBV7-6,many,TGTGCCAGCAGCCGGTGGGGAGGTACGCAGTATTTT,CASSRWGGTQYF
TRBJ1-1,-,TRBV12-3/TRBV12-4,few,TGTGCCAGCAGCCTAGGTTTGGCCACTGAAGCTTTCTTT,CASSLGLATEAFF
TRBJ2-5,TRBD2,TRBV7-6,many,TGTGCCAGCTCTTTGGGGGGGAACCAAGAGACCCAGTACTTC,CASSLGGNQETQYF
TRBJ2-1,-,TRBV7-8,-,TGTGCCAGCAGCTTACATGGGGATGAGCAGTTCTTC,CASSLHGDEQFF
TRBJ2-3,TRBD2,TRBV11-3,few,TGTGCCAGCAGCCCCCGGACTAGCGGGGTCACAGATACGCAGTATTTT,CASSPRTSGVTDTQYF
TRBJ1-5,-,TRBV10-3,few,TGTGCCATCAGTGACCCTTTTAGGAGGACGAATCAGCCCCAGCATTTT,CAISDPFRRTNQPQHF
TRBJ1-5,-,TRBV12-3/TRBV12-4,few,TGTGCCAGCACCTCGAGCAAGGGCCATCAGCCCCAGCATTTT,CASTSSKGHQPQHF
TRBJ1-1,-,TRBV6-5,few,TGTGCCAGCAGTTACCATTCCAAGGGGGACCTTGGAGCTTTCTTT,CASSYHSKGDLGAFF
TRBJ2-7,TRBD1,TRBV7-6,-,TGTGCCAGCAGCTTAGTAGGGGGACAGGGGGATTACGAGCAGTACTTC,CASSLVGGQGDYEQYF
TRBJ2-1,TRBD2,TRBV6-2/TRBV6-3,many,TGTGCCAGCAGCCTCCCCGGGACTAGCGGCAATGAGCAGTTCTTC,CASSLPGTSGNEQFF
TRBJ1-2,-,TRBV18,-,TGTGCCAGCTCCCTGAACAGACAGGCTACTTATGGCTACACCTTC,CASSLNRQATYGYTF
TRBJ2-5,-,TRBV23-1,-,TGCGCCAGCAGGCCAGTACTTTGGGGACAAGAGACCCAGTACTTC,CASRPVLWGQETQYF
TRBJ2-3,TRBD2,TRBV5-4,-,TGTGCCAGCAGCTTGATGCTAGCGGGCCGATCTAGCACAGATACGCAGTATTTT,CASSLMLAGRSSTDTQYF
TRBJ2-3,-,TRBV6-2/TRBV6-3,few,TGTGCCAGCAGTTCGGGGTCCTTCGTTGATACGCAGTATTTT,CASSSGSFVDTQYF
TRBJ1-6,TRBD1,TRBV10-3,-,TGTGCCATCAGTGAACGACAGGGCGGAAATAATAATTCACCCCTCCACTTT,CAISERQGGNNNSPLHF
TRBJ1-5,-,TRBV6-2/TRBV6-3,few,TGTGCCAGCAACCTCATGAGTAGCAATCAGCCCCAGCATTTT,CASNLMSSNQPQHF
TRBJ1-3,-,TRBV19,few,TGTGCCAGTTCCACGCGAACAGGCTCTGGAAACACCATATATTTT,CASSTRTGSGNTIYF
TRBJ1-1,-,TRBV7-2,-,TGTGCCGGGGGCTTGTGGGCTGGTGATTACACTGAAGCTTTCTTT,CAGGLWAGDYTEAFF
TRBJ2-5,TRBD1,TRBV7-8,few,TGTGCCAGCACGACCGGGACCGCAGGGGGGACCCAGTACTTC,CASTTGTAGGTQYF
TRBJ2-1,TRBD2,TRBV7-2,-,TGTGCCAGCAGCTTAAAGACTAGCGGCTGGGAGCAGTTCTTC,CASSLKTSGWEQFF
TRBJ2-1,TRBD2,TRBV27,-,TGTGCCAGCAGTTTAGTCCTAGCGGGAGGGTTGGAGCAGTTCTTC,CASSLVLAGGLEQFF